The 24 T cell receptor beta chains reported below all come from one sample, sequenced in a study of blood T cell repertoires in COVID-19. The table came from immunoSEQ multiplex PCR; TCRdb's copy has only in-frame clones and leaves some out. Here the sample spans 150,000 to 200,000 clones, 75% to 90% being singletons. Input material: peripheral blood. The receptors shown here come from a human donor in a cohort sampled during active COVID-19.

J is TRBJ2-7 and V is TRBV7-2; TRBD2 agrees at 12 bases. V gave up 3 bases and J gave up 6 bases; unmatched junction bases: 12. The CDR3 is 17 amino acids. The V gene's germline CDR1 is SGHTA and CDR2 FQGNSA. The CDR3 sequence is CASSFRLAGDLVGEQYF. Here the CDR3 DNA reads TGTGCCAGCAGCTTTCGACTAGCGGGAGACCTGGTTGGCGAGCAGTACTTC.

This chain links TRBV19 with TRBJ2-3, with 11 bases matching TRBD2. Germline CDR1 is LNHDA and CDR2 is SQIVND (reference sequence). The CDR3 contains 23 residues. V was pared by 9 bases and J by 1 base, with 30 bases of the junction left unmatched. CDR3 sequence: CARARDRLRTSGRVRLGTDTQYF. The CDR3 nucleotides are TGTGCCAGAGCCCGGGACAGGCTACGGACTAGCGGGCGAGTCCGGCTGGGCACAGATACGCAGTATTTT.

This sequence joins TRBV7-9 and TRBJ2-7, with TRBD2 matching over 8 bases. This CDR3 spans 15 amino acids. V lost 7 bases, J lost 4 bases, and 12 bases stayed unmatched. Germline V CDR1 and CDR2: SEHNR, FQNEAQ (reference sequence). The CDR3 spells CASIRGEAGEYEQYF. Written as DNA, the CDR3 is TGTGCCAGCATCCGGGGGGAAGCGGGAGAATACGAGCAGTACTTC.

The chain carries TRBV7-2 and TRBJ2-4; 13 bases match TRBD2. The CDR3 has 13 residues. Germline assignment: CDR1 SGHTA and CDR2 FQGNSA. After removal of 5 bases from V and 14 bases from J, the junction contained 6 bases not matched to a gene. Here the CDR3 DNA reads TGTGCCAGCAGCCAACCGGGACTAGCGGGAAAGTACTTC. Encoded protein: CASSQPGLAGKYF.

The gene calls are TRBV11-2 and TRBJ2-7; no definite D call. V lost 5 bases and J 1 base, leaving 12 bases between the germline ends. Germline loops: CDR1 SGHAT, CDR2 FQNNGV. The CDR3 extends over 14 amino acids. The CDR3 nucleotides read TGTGCCAGCAGCGTAATTTCTGCGTCCTACGAGCAGTACTTC. Translating it yields CASSVISASYEQYF.

The rearrangement joins TRBV18 to TRBJ2-6, with unresolved D. In germline, CDR1 is KGHSH, CDR2 LQKENI. The length of the CDR3 is 13 residues. V was clipped by 3 bases and J by 4 bases, with 4 bases between them. The CDR3 loop is CASSPRGANVLTF. In DNA, the CDR3 is TGTGCCAGCTCACCCCGGGGGGCCAACGTCCTGACTTTC.

The chain joins TRBV9 to TRBJ2-3, with 9 bases fitting TRBD2. The CDR3 runs 14 residues. The V and J ends lost 4 bases and 2 bases, in that order; junction bases with no gene match: 2. Germline V lookup: CDR1 SGDLS, CDR2 YYNGEE. CDR3 region: CASSSSGVTDTQYF. The CDR3 DNA is TGTGCCAGCAGCTCTAGCGGGGTCACAGATACGCAGTATTTT.

This rearrangement joins TRBV6-2 or TRBV6-3 to TRBJ1-5; D may be TRBD1 (6 bases). Germline values: CDR1 MNHEY, CDR2 SVGEGT. Deletions cut 2 bases from V and 11 bases from J, with 16 bases between. This CDR3 is built from 14 residues. For the CDR3, the DNA is TGTGCCAGCAGTTACGGGACACAAGGGGTGGCCCAGCATTTT. It encodes CASSYGTQGVAQHF.

This chain joins TRBV15 and TRBJ2-7, with 10 bases lining up with TRBD2. Trimming removed 4 bases from V and 4 bases from J; junction bases left unmatched: 7. Germline V lookup: CDR1 LNHNV, CDR2 YYDKDF (reference sequence). CDR3 length: 15 amino acids. CDR3 sequence reads: CATSTHLAGEYEQYF. The DNA of the CDR3 is TGTGCCACCAGCACTCATCTAGCGGGAGAGTACGAGCAGTACTTC. Full variable domain (missing parts from reference TRBV15 and TRBJ2-7): DAMVIQNPRYQVTQFGKPVTLSCSQTLNHNVMYWYQQKSSQAPKLLFHYYDKDFNNEADTPDNFQSRRPNTSFCFLDIRSPGLGDTAMYLCATSTHLAGEYEQYFGPGTRLTVT.

This clone showed up just once. This chain connects TRBV19 to TRBJ1-2; tentative D call: TRBD1 (6 bases). In germline, CDR1 is LNHDA, CDR2 SQIVND (reference sequence). This CDR3 is built from 13 residues. Between the trimmed V and J ends, which lost 8 bases and 5 bases, there was a span of 15 bases. DNA for the CDR3: TGTGCCAGTCCCGCCGGGACACTTTATGGCTACACCTTC. Translation: CASPAGTLYGYTF.

With regard to this clone: Other DNA sequences within the sample encode an identical CDR3. The chain carries TRBV27 and TRBJ1-5; D is uncertain. This CDR3 spans 13 amino acids. The germline V gene has CDR1 MNHEY and CDR2 SMNVEV (reference sequence). V lost 2 bases to trimming and J lost 2 bases, with 4 bases between them. The chain's CDR3 is CASSLRGNQPQHF. In nucleotides, the CDR3 is TGTGCCAGCAGTTTACGTGGCAATCAGCCCCAGCATTTT.

The genes are TRBV28 and TRBJ2-7, with D unresolved. Per the germline V gene, CDR1 is MDHEN and CDR2 is SYDVKM. Trimming pared 5 bases from V and 3 bases from J, leaving 5 bases between. The CDR3 totals 11 residues. CDR3 nucleotides: TGTGCCAGCAGTGAGCTCTACGAGCAGTACTTC. Protein product: CASSELYEQYF. Filled out from reference TRBV28 and TRBJ2-7, the complete variable domain reads DVKVTQSSRYLVKRTGEKVFLECVQDMDHENMFWYRQDPGLGLRLIYFSYDVKMKEKGDIPEGYSVSREKKERFSLILESASTNQTSMYLCASSELYEQYFGPGTRLTVT.

This clone was seen once. The genes are TRBV6-2 or TRBV6-3 and TRBJ1-1; perhaps TRBD1 as D (5 bases). Germline CDR1 and CDR2: MNHEY and SVGEGT. The V gene lost 0 bases and the J gene lost 3 bases, with 8 bases spanning the gap. The CDR3 length is 14 residues. The CDR3 DNA is TGTGCCAGCAGTTACTCGATAGGGGACACTGAAGCTTTCTTT. As protein: CASSYSIGDTEAFF.

This clone was seen only a few times. The J gene is TRBJ2-3, the V gene TRBV19; D is unclear. The CDR3 is made up of 14 amino acids. Germline CDR1 and CDR2: LNHDA and SQIVND (reference sequence). Trimming shortened V by 4 bases and J by 2 bases, and 10 bases separated the two germline ends. CDR3 sequence: CASSNNQVTDTQYF. CDR3 nucleotides: TGTGCCAGTAGTAATAACCAGGTCACAGATACGCAGTATTTT.

V and J are TRBV13 and TRBJ2-3; maybe TRBD2 (5 bases). The CDR3 covers 11 residues. Per germline, CDR1 PRHDT and CDR2 FYEKMQ (reference sequence). Trimming pared 4 bases from V and 8 bases from J, leaving 7 bases between. The CDR3, as DNA: TGTGCCAGCAGCTCACGGGGTACGCAGTATTTT. Amino acid sequence: CASSSRGTQYF.

This sequence joins TRBV5-1 and TRBJ1-1; possibly TRBD1 for D (6 bases). Trimming took off 1 base at V and 7 bases at J, with 17 bases between the two ends. The CDR3 runs to 15 residues. Germline loops: CDR1 SGHRS, CDR2 YFSETQ. CDR3: CASSLYAGAGSEAFF. CDR3 DNA sequence: TGCGCCAGCAGCTTGTATGCAGGGGCCGGAAGTGAAGCTTTCTTT. Full variable domain (remainder filled in from reference TRBV5-1 and TRBJ1-1): KAGVTQTPRYLIKTRGQQVTLSCSPISGHRSVSWYQQTPGQGLQFLFEYFSETQRNKGNFPGRFSGRQFSNSRSEMNVSTLELGDSALYLCASSLYAGAGSEAFFGQGTRLTVV.

CDR3 bases: TGTGCCAGCAGCTTGGGGCCTGACAGGGGGCAGGTGAAGACCCAGTACTTC. Translated: CASSLGPDRGQVKTQYF. The V gene is TRBV5-4, the J gene TRBJ2-5, with TRBD1 identical over 10 bases. The CDR3 has 17 amino acids. Per germline, CDR1 SGHNT and CDR2 YYREEE (reference sequence). V shed 0 bases, J shed 6 bases, and the junction held 11 bases outside the gene matches.

The chain employs TRBV18 and TRBJ2-6; D call uncertain. CDR1 is KGHSH and CDR2 is LQKENI in the germline V gene. The CDR3 spans 15 residues. Trimming left V 3 bases short and J 4 bases short, with 10 bases between. CDR3 nucleotide sequence: TGTGCCAGCTCACCGCGCGGTGGAGGGGCCAACGTCCTGACTTTC. Protein product: CASSPRGGGANVLTF.

The CDR3, as DNA: TGTGCCAGCAGCCCACACCAGGGGGCATCTAATTCACCCCTCCACTTT. Amino acid sequence: CASSPHQGASNSPLHF. This rearrangement joins TRBV3-1 (or the pseudogene TRBV3-2) to TRBJ1-6, with 8 bases matching TRBD1. CDR1 and CDR2 (germline): LGHDT, YNNKEL (reference sequence). The CDR3 has 16 amino acids. Trimming removed 4 bases from V and 6 bases from J; junction bases left unmatched: 8.

The chain links TRBV4-1 to TRBJ1-1; 9 nucleotides line up with TRBD1. From germline, CDR1 is MGHRA and CDR2 YSYEKL. The CDR3 sequence is 16 residues long. Trimming cost V 2 bases and J 1 base; bases outside gene matches: 5. The CDR3 DNA sequence: TGCGCCAGCAGCCAATCCACAGGGGGCGCGAACACTGAAGCTTTCTTT. Translation gives CASSQSTGGANTEAFF.

The chain combines TRBV9 with TRBJ1-2; a possible D gene is TRBD1 (5 bases). Germline assignment: CDR1 SGDLS and CDR2 YYNGEE. Between the trimmed V and J ends, which lost 1 base and 4 bases, there was a span of 8 bases. This CDR3 has 13 residues. This chain's CDR3 is CASSVQGSYGYTF. DNA of the CDR3: TGTGCCAGCAGCGTACAGGGTTCCTATGGCTACACCTTC.

Written as DNA, the CDR3 is TGTGCCAGCAGCCAAGCTTGGACAGGGAAGCACGAGCAGTACTTC. This encodes CASSQAWTGKHEQYF. The chain joins TRBV3-1 (or the pseudogene TRBV3-2) to TRBJ2-7; 8 bases match TRBD1. The germline V gene has CDR1 LGHDT and CDR2 YNNKEL (reference sequence). There are 15 residues in the CDR3. J lost 5 bases, V lost 1 base, and 7 bases had no gene match.

CDR3 sequence: CASSTKSRGGLGSGTQYF. The CDR3 DNA reads TGTGCCAGCAGCACTAAATCTCGTGGGGGCCTGGGGAGTGGTACGCAGTATTTT. This sequence joins TRBV7-2 and TRBJ2-3; weak D call: TRBD1 (6 bases). This CDR3 has 18 amino acids. V lost 5 bases to trimming and J lost 8 bases, with 29 bases between them. CDR1 and CDR2 from the germline V gene are SGHTA and FQGNSA. Based on the CDR3 plus reference TRBV7-2 and TRBJ2-3, the full variable domain is GAGVSQSPSNKVTEKGKDVELRCDPISGHTALYWYRQSLGQGLEFLIYFQGNSAPDKSGLPSDRFSAERTGGSVSTLTIQRTQQEDSAVYLCASSTKSRGGLGSGTQYFGPGTRLTVL.

This rearrangement joins TRBV6-2 or TRBV6-3 to TRBJ2-2; 9 nucleotides line up with TRBD1. V shed 6 bases, J shed 5 bases, and the junction held 7 bases outside the gene matches. CDR3 size: 15 residues. From germline, CDR1 is MNHEY and CDR2 SVGEGT. This CDR3 is CASSHGTGQTGELFF. In DNA form, the CDR3 reads TGTGCCAGCAGCCACGGGACAGGGCAGACCGGGGAGCTGTTTTTT.